This TCR beta chain was sequenced in a study of blood T cell repertoires in COVID-19. At the level of the study: COVID-19 samples collected from the United States, Italy and Spain covered acute and convalescent phases. PBMCs, B-cell-depleted T cells, or T cells provided the cDNA or gDNA that made up the material.

In the original analysis: How many nucleated cells were present was estimated from reference gene primer amplification. Clones were sequenced by immunoSEQ multiplex PCR, and TCRdb holds only the in-frame ones, with some missing. That table furnishes V, J and clone size, whereas the DNA furnished D and trimming. This table has approximately 69,000 clones, 60% to 85% appearing once. In germline, CDR1 is LNHDA, CDR2 SQIVND (reference sequence). The CDR3 sequence is 16 residues long. The V segment lost 0 bases and the J segment 2 bases; nucleotides outside the gene matches: 4. Sample: peripheral blood. The chain uses TRBV19 and TRBJ2-3, with TRBD1 matching 8 bases. The receptor's source is a man in his fifties or sixties with acute or convalescent COVID-19. The CDR3 DNA reads TGTGCCAGTAGTATAGACGGGACAGGCCTCACAGATACGCAGTATTTT. Protein: CASSIDGTGLTDTQYF.